The sample holds many counts of the clone carrying this TCR beta chain. One junction end disagrees with the germline gene, perhaps due to a read error. Synthesis of cDNA was performed by 5'RACE using 10-nucleotide random UMIs. MiXCR, run by TCRdb on the 5' RACE reads, gives a single entry per CDR3 protein. The table has about 59,000 distinct CDR3 sequences, 10% to 15% seen once. Germline loops: CDR1 MNHEY, CDR2 SVGAGI. CDR3 length: 13 residues. This sample is part of a study of neurological immune-mediated disorders. Libraries used 2 million unsorted PBMCs kept frozen in RNAlater. Sequencing was done on a sample of PBMCs. The chain is built from TRBV6-5 and TRBJ2-5, with unresolved D. The TCR was taken from a woman between 55 and 75 years old with HTLV-1-associated myelopathy (HAM/TSP). DNA of the CDR3: TGTGCCAGCAATGACCGGGCCCAAGGGACCCAGTACTTC. Amino acids: CASNDRAQGTQYF.